Sequencing of this T cell receptor beta chain was carried out in a study of T cells after yellow fever vaccination. This clonotype was recorded many times. From the 5' RACE reads, TCRdb called clonotypes with MiXCR, one entry per CDR3 protein. The sample carries some 63,000 distinct CDR3 sequences, 6.5% to 9% recorded once. Per the germline V gene, CDR1 is SGHTA and CDR2 is FQGNSA. V trimming: 5 bases; J trimming: 8 bases; junction bases outside the gene matches: 12. The CDR3 loop spans 16 amino acids. This receptor was obtained from a man younger than 40 who received the YFV17D yellow fever vaccine. V and J are TRBV7-2 and TRBJ2-1; 10 nucleotides match TRBD2. Sample: CD8+ T cells sorted from PBMCs, taken 15 days after the yellow fever booster vaccination. The CDR3 DNA reads as TGTGCCAGCAGCCCCCTCGGGACTAGCGACGAGGATGAGCAGTTCTTC. It yields the protein CASSPLGTSDEDEQFF.